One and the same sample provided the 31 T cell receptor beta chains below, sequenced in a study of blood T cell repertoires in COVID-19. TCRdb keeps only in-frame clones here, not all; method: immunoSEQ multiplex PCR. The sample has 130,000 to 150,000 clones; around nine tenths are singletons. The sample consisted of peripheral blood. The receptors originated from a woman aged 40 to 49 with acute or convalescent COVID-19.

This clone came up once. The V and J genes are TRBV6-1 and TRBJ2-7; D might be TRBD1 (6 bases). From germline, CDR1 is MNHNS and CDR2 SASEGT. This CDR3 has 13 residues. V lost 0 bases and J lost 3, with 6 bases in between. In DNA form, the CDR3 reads TGTGCCAGCAGTGAAGCCAGGGGCTACGAGCAGTACTTC. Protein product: CASSEARGYEQYF.

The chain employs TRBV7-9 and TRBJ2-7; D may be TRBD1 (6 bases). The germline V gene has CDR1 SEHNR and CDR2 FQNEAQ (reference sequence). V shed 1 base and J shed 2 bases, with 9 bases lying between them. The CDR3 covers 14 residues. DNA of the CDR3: TGTGCCAGCAGCTTAGGGGCAGGGGCCTACGAGCAGTACTTC. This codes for CASSLGAGAYEQYF.

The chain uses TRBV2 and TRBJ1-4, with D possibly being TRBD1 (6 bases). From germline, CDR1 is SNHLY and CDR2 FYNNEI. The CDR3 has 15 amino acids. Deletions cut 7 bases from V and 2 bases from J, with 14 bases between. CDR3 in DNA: TGTGCCAGCACCAAAGGGGGGGCGACTAATGAAAAACTGTTTTTT. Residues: CASTKGGATNEKLFF.

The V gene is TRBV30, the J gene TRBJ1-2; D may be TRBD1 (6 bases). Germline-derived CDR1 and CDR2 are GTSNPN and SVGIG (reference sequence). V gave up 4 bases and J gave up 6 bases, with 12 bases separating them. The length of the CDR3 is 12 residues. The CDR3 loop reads CAWNQGSHGYTF. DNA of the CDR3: TGTGCCTGGAACCAGGGGAGTCATGGCTACACCTTC.

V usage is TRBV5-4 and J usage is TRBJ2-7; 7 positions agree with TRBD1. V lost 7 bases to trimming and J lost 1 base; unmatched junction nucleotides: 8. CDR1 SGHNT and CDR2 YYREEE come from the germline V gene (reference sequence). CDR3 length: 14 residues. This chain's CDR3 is CASATGDPSYEQYF. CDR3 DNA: TGTGCCAGCGCCACAGGGGATCCTTCCTACGAGCAGTACTTC. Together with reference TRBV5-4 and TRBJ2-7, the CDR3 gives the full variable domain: ETGVTQSPTHLIKTRGQQVTLRCSSQSGHNTVSWYQQALGQGPQFIFQYYREEENGRGNFPPRFSGLQFPNYSSELNVNALELDDSALYLCASATGDPSYEQYFGPGTRLTVT.

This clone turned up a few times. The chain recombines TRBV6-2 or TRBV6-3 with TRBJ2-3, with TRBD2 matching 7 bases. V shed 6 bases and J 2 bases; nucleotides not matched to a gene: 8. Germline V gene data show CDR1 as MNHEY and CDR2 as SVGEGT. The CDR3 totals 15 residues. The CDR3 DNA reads TGTGCCAGCAGCCTAGGGAGGGCTATCACAGATACGCAGTATTTT. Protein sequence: CASSLGRAITDTQYF.

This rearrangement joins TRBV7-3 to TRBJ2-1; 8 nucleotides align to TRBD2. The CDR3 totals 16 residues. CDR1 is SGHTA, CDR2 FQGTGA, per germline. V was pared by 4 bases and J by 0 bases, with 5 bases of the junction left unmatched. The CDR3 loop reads CASSSSGTSSYNEQFF. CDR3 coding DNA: TGTGCCAGCAGCTCTTCCGGGACTAGCTCCTACAATGAGCAGTTCTTC.

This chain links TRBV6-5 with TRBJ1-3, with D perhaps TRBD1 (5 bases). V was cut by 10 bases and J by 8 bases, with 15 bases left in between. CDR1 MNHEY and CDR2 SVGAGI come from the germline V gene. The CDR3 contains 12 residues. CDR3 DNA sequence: TGTGCCACCTCCCCGGGGGGATACACCATATATTTT. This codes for CATSPGGYTIYF.

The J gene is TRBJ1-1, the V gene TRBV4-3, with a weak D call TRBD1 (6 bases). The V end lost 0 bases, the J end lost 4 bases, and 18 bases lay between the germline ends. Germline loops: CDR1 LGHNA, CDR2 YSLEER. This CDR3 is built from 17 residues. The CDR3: CASSQDPGVIWTTEAFF. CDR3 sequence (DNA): TGCGCCAGCAGCCAAGACCCAGGGGTGATATGGACCACTGAAGCTTTCTTT.

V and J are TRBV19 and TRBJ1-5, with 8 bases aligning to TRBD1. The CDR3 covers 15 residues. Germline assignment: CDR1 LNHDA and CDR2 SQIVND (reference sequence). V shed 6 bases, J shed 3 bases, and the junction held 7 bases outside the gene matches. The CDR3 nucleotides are TGTGCCAGTAGGGGGACAGGAGAGACCAATCAGCCCCAGCATTTT. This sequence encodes CASRGTGETNQPQHF.

DNA of the CDR3: TGTGCCATCAGTGAGCCATACAGGGAAGTGTACGAGCAGTACTTC. This translates into CAISEPYREVYEQYF. The rearrangement links TRBV10-3 to TRBJ2-7; the D gene is possibly TRBD1 (6 bases). Looked up from germline, CDR1 is ENHRY and CDR2 is SYGVKD. V was shortened by 2 bases and J by 4 bases, with 15 bases between the two germline ends. The length of the CDR3 is 15 residues.

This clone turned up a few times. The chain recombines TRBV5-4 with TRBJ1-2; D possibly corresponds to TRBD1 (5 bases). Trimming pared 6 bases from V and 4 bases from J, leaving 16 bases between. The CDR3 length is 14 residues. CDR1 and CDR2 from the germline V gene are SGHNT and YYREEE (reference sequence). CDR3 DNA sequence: TGTGCCAGCACTCTTGGCGGACAAACCTATGGCTACACCTTC. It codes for CASTLGGQTYGYTF.

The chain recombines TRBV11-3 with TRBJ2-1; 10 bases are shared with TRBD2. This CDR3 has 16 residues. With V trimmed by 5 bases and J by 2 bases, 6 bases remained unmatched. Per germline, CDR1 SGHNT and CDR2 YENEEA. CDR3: CASSPGLAVPYNEQFF. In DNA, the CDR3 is TGTGCCAGCAGCCCTGGACTAGCGGTGCCCTACAATGAGCAGTTCTTC. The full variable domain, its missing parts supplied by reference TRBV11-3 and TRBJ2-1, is EAGVVQSPRYKIIEKKQPVAFWCNPISGHNTLYWYLQNLGQGPELLIRYENEEAVDDSQLPKDRFSAERLKGVDSTLKIQPAELGDSAVYLCASSPGLAVPYNEQFFGPGTRLTVL.

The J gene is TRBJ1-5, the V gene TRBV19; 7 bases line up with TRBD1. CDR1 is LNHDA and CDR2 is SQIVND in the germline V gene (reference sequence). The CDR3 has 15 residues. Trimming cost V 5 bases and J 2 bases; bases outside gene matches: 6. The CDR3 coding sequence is TGTGCCAGTAGTGTGGGACAGCGTGGCAATCAGCCCCAGCATTTT. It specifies CASSVGQRGNQPQHF.

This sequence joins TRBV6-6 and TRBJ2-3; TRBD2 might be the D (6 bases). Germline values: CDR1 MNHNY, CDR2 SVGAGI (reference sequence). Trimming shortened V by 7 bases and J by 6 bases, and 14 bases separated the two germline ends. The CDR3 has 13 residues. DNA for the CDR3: TGTGCCAGCACAGGCCGTGGGAGGGATACGCAGTATTTT. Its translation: CASTGRGRDTQYF.

Written as DNA, the CDR3 is TGTGCCAGCAGCTTAGCCCCGACAGGGGTTAAAGAAAAACTGTTTTTT. This codes for CASSLAPTGVKEKLFF. V and J are TRBV7-2 and TRBJ1-4; 8 positions match TRBD1. There are 16 residues in the CDR3. The germline CDR1 and CDR2 sequences are SGHTA and FQGNSA. The V gene end was trimmed by 0 bases and the J gene end by 8 bases; junction bases not matched to a gene: 8.

CDR3 nucleotides: TGTGCCACCAGCACGCTAGCGGGGGAAGAGACCCAGTACTTC. It specifies CATSTLAGEETQYF. The V and J genes are TRBV15 and TRBJ2-5, with 10 bases fitting TRBD2. Losses at the gene ends were 4 bases for V and 3 bases for J; bases not matched to a gene: 2. The CDR3 contains 14 residues. Per the germline V gene, CDR1 is LNHNV and CDR2 is YYDKDF (reference sequence).

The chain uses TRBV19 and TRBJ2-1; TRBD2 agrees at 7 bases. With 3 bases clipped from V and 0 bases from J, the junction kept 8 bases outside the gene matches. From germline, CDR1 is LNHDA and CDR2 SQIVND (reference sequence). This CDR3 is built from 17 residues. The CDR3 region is CASSILWGGSSYNEQFF. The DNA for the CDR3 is TGTGCCAGTAGTATCCTATGGGGGGGGAGCTCCTACAATGAGCAGTTCTTC.

This chain's CDR3 is CASNREGGRQFF. CDR3 DNA sequence: TGTGCCAGCAACAGGGAGGGGGGCCGACAGTTCTTC. The chain recombines TRBV7-6 with TRBJ2-1, with a possible D match to TRBD2 (7 bases). V shed 7 bases and J shed 13 bases, with 17 bases lying between them. The germline CDR1 and CDR2 sequences are SGHVS and FNYEAQ. This CDR3 spans 12 amino acids. Combining the CDR3 with reference TRBV7-6 and TRBJ2-1 gives the whole variable domain GAGVSQSPRYKVTKRGQDVALRCDPISGHVSLYWYRQALGQGPEFLTYFNYEAQQDKSGLPNDRFSAERPEGSISTLTIQRTEQRDSAMYRCASNREGGRQFFGPGTRLTVL.

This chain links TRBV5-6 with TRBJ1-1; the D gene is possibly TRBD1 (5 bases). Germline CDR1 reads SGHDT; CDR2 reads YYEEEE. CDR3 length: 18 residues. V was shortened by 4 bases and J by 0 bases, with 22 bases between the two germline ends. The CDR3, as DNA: TGTGCCAGCAGCCCCTTACGGGGGACCTGGATGATGAACACTGAAGCTTTCTTT. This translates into CASSPLRGTWMMNTEAFF. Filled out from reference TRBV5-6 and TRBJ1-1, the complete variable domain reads DAGVTQSPTHLIKTRGQQVTLRCSPKSGHDTVSWYQQALGQGPQFIFQYYEEEERQRGNFPDRFSGHQFPNYSSELNVNALLLGDSALYLCASSPLRGTWMMNTEAFFGQGTRLTVV.

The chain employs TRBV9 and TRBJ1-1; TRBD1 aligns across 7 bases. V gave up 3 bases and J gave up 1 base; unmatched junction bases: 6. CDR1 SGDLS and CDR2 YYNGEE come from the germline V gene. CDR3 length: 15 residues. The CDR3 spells CASSAAGGQNTEAFF. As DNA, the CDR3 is TGTGCCAGCAGCGCGGCAGGGGGGCAGAACACTGAAGCTTTCTTT.

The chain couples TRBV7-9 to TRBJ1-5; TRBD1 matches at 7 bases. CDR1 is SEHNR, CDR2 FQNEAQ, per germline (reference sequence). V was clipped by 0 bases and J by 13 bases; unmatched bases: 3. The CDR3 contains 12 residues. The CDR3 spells CASSLATGEQHF. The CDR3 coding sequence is TGTGCCAGCAGCTTAGCCACAGGGGAACAGCATTTT.

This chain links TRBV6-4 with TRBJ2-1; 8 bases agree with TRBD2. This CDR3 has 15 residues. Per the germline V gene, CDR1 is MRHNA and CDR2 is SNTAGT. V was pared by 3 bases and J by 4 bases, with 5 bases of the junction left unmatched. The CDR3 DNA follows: TGTGCCAGCAGTGATGGGACTAGTGGGTACAATGAGCAGTTCTTC. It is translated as CASSDGTSGYNEQFF.

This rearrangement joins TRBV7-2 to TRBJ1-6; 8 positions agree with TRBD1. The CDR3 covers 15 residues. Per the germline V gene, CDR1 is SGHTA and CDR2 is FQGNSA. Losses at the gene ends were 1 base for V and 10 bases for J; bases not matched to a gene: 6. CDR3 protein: CASSLGGTGGSPLHF. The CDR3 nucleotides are TGTGCCAGCAGCTTAGGGGGAACAGGGGGGTCACCCCTCCACTTT.

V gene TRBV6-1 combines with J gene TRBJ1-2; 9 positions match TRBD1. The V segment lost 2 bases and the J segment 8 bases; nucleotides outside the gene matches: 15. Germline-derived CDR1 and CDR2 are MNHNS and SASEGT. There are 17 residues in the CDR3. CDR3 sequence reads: CASSETVSGTGRWGYTF. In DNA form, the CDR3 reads TGTGCCAGCAGTGAAACCGTATCCGGGACAGGGCGATGGGGCTACACCTTC.

CDR3 coding DNA: TGCAGTGCTGCAACTAGGACTGAGCAGTTCTTC. Amino acids: CSAATRTEQFF. The V call is TRBV20-1, the J call TRBJ2-1; TRBD2 is a possible D gene (5 bases). The CDR3 is 11 residues long. With 5 bases removed from V and 9 bases from J, the gap between germline ends came to 11 bases. The V gene's germline CDR1 is DFQATT and CDR2 SNEGSKA (reference sequence).

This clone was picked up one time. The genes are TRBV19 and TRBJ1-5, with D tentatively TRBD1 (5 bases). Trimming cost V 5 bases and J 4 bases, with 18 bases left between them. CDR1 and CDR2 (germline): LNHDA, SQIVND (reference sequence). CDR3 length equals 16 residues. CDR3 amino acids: CASSSTRLGRNQPQHF. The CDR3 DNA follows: TGTGCCAGTAGTTCGACTCGACTGGGGCGGAATCAGCCCCAGCATTTT.

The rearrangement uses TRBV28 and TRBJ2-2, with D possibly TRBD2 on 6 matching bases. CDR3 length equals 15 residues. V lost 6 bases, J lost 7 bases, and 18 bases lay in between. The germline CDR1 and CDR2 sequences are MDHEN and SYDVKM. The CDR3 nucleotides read TGTGCCAGCAGGGGCGGGGCTAGCGAGGGCGGGGAGCTGTTTTTT. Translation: CASRGGASEGGELFF.

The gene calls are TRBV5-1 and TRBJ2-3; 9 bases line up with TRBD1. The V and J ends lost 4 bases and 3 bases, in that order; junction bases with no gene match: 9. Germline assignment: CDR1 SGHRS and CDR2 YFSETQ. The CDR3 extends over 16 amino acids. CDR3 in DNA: TGCGCCAGCAGCCAACGGGGACAGGGAGGAACAGATACGCAGTATTTT. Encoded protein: CASSQRGQGGTDTQYF.

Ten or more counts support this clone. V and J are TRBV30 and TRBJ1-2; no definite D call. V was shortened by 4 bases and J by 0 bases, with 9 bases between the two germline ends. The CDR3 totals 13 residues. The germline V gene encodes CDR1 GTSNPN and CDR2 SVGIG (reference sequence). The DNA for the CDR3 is TGTGCCTGGAAGCGGCCCGCTAACTATGGCTACACCTTC. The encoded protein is CAWKRPANYGYTF.

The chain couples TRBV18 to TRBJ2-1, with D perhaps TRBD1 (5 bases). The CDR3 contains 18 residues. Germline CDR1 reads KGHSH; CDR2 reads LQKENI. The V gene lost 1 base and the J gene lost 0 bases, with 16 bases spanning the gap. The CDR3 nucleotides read TGTGCCAGCTCACCACGTGTTGCAGGGATGAGCTCCTACAATGAGCAGTTCTTC. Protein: CASSPRVAGMSSYNEQFF.